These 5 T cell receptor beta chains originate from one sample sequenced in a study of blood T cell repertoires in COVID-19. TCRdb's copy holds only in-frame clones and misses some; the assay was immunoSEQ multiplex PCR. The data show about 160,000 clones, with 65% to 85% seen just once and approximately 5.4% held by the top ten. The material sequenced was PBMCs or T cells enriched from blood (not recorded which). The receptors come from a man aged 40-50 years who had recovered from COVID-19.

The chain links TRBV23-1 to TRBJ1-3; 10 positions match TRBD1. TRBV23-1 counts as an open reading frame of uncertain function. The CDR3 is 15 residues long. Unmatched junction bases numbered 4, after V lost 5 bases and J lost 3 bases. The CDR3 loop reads CASSLGTGVGNTIYF. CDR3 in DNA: TGCGCCAGCAGTTTAGGGACAGGGGTTGGAAACACCATATATTTT.

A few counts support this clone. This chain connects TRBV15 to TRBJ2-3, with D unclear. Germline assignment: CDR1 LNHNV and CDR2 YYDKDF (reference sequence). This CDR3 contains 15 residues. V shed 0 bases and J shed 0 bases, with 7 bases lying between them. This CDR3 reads CATSRDYQSTDTQYF. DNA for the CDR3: TGTGCCACCAGCAGAGATTACCAGAGCACAGATACGCAGTATTTT.

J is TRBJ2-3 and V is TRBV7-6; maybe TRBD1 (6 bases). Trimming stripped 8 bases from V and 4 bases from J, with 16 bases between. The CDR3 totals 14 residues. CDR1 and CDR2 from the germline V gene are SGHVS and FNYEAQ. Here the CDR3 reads CASGLTGTPDTQYF. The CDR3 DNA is TGTGCCAGCGGGTTGACAGGAACTCCAGATACGCAGTATTTT.

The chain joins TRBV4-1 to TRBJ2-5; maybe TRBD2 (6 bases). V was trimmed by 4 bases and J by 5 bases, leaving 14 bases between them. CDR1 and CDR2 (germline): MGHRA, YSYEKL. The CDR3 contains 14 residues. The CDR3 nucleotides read TGCGCCAGCAGCCCGGGGGAACTGGGGGAGACCCAGTACTTC. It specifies CASSPGELGETQYF.

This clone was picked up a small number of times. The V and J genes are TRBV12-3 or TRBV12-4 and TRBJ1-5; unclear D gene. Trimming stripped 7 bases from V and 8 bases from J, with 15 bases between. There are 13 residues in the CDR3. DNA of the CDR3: TGTGCCAGCACCACGTCGGGGTTTGAGCCCCAGCATTTT. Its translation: CASTTSGFEPQHF.